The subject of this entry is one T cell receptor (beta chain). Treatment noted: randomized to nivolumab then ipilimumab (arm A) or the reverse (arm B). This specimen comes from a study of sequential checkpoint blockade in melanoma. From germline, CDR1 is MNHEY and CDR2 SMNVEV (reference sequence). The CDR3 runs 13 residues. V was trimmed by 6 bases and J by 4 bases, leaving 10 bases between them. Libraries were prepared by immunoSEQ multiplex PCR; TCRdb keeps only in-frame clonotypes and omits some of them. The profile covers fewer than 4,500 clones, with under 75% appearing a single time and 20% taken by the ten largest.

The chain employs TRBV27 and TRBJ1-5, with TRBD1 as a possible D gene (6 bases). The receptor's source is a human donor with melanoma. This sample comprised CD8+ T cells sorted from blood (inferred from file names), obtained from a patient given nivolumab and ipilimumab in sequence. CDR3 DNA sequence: TGTGCCAGCAGCGCTCAGGGGAATCAGCCCCAGCATTTT. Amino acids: CASSAQGNQPQHF.